This paragraph covers one TCR beta chain sequence. Its antigen remains unknown. Trimming removed 2 bases from V and 11 bases from J, with 12 bases in between. Germline V CDR1 and CDR2: MNHNS, SASEGT. This CDR3 spans 12 amino acids. The source of the sample is a study of cytomegalovirus exposure and HLA in healthy donors. The study, taken as a whole, reports: Common viral pathogens seemed to be connected with several of the most significant clusters, according to a later analysis. A missense variant in DCLRE1C was later tied to TCR beta V- and J-gene trimming. Among TCR beta chains of equal frequency, HLA-associated ones were more clonally expanded in a later analysis.

PCR involved 60 Vbeta and 13 Jbeta primers. Sequencing was performed with immunoSEQ multiplex PCR; in TCRdb, only in-frame clones are kept and a portion is missing. Among approximately 160,000 clones listed, 80% were seen once. What was sequenced was PBMCs. This clonotype originated in a young man in good health and CMV-seropositive. This chain uses TRBV6-1 with TRBJ1-1, with a possible D match to TRBD1 (5 bases). The CDR3 DNA follows: TGTGCCAGCAGTGAACCCAGCCGGGGGGCTTTCTTT. Translation gives CASSEPSRGAFF.